This TCR beta chain was captured in a study of T-cell reconstitution after alpha-beta-depleted transplantation in children. During its preparation, the TCRbeta library received unique molecular identifiers. TCRdb ran MiXCR on the PCR reads and lists one entry per CDR3 protein. In the table there are 450,000 to 600,000 distinct CDR3 sequences, about 33% of which are singletons. The sequence was obtained from a human donor who donated a stem cell graft to a child with aplastic anemia. The input for sequencing was PBMCs from the stem cell graft donor, taken from the stem cell graft.

This chain's CDR3 is CASSLTSGSAYEQYF. The CDR3 region has the DNA TGTGCCAGCAGCCTCACTAGCGGGAGCGCCTACGAGCAGTACTTC. The chain joins TRBV6-1 to TRBJ2-7, with 11 bases fitting TRBD2. The CDR3 loop spans 15 amino acids. Germline V gives CDR1 MNHNS, CDR2 SASEGT. The V and J ends lost 6 bases and 2 bases, in that order; junction bases with no gene match: 6.